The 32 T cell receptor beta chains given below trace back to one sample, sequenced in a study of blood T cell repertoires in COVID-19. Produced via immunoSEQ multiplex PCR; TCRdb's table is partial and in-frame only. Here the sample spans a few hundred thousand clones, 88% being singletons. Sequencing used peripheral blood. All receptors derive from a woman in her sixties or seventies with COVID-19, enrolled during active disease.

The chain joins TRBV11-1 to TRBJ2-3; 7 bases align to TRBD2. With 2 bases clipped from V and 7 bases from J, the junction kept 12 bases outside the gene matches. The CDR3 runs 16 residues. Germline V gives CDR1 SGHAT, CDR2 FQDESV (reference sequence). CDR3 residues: CASSLLLGTTFNTQYF. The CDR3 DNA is TGTGCCAGCAGCTTACTTTTAGGGACTACCTTTAATACGCAGTATTTT.

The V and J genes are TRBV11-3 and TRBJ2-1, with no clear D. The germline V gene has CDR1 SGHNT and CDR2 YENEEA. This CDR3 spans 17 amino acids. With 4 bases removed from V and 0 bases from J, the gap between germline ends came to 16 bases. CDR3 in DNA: TGTGCCAGCAGCTCCAGCTTTCGACACCCCTCCTACAATGAGCAGTTCTTC. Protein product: CASSSSFRHPSYNEQFF. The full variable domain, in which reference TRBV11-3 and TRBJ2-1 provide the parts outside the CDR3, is EAGVVQSPRYKIIEKKQPVAFWCNPISGHNTLYWYLQNLGQGPELLIRYENEEAVDDSQLPKDRFSAERLKGVDSTLKIQPAELGDSAVYLCASSSSFRHPSYNEQFFGPGTRLTVL.

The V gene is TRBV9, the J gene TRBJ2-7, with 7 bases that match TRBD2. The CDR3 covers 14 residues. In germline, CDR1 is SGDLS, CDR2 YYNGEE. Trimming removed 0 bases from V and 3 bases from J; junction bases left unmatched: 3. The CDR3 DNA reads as TGTGCCAGCAGCGTAGGGGGGACTAACTACGAGCAGTACTTC. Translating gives CASSVGGTNYEQYF.

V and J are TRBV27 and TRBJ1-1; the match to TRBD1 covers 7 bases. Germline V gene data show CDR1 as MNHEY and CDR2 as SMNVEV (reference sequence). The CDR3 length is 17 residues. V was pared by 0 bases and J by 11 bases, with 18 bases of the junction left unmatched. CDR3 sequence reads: CASSLSGQSAFVVSAFF. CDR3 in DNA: TGTGCCAGCAGTTTATCGGGACAGTCAGCTTTTGTAGTTTCGGCTTTCTTT.

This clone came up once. The CDR3 coding sequence is TGTGCCAGCAGTTTACATGGGACTAGCGGGTTCTACGAGCAGTACTTC. Translation: CASSLHGTSGFYEQYF. The chain carries TRBV27 and TRBJ2-7; 12 bases match TRBD2. The CDR3 covers 16 residues. Germline V gene data show CDR1 as MNHEY and CDR2 as SMNVEV (reference sequence). With V trimmed by 2 bases and J by 3 bases, 5 bases remained unmatched.

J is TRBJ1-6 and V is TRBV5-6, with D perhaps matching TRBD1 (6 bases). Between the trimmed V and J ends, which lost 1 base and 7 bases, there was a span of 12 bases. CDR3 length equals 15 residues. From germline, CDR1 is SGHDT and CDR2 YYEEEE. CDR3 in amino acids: CASSLLTGPNSPLHF. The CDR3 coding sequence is TGTGCCAGCAGCTTGCTTACAGGGCCAAATTCACCCCTCCACTTT.

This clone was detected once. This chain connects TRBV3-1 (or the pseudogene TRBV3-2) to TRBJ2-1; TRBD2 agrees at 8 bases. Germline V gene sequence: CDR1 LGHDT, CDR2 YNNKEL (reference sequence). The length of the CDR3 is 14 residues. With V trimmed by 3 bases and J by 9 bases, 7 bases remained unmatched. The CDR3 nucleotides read TGTGCCAGCAGCCACTTGTCCAGCGGGAGTGAGCAGTTCTTC. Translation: CASSHLSSGSEQFF.

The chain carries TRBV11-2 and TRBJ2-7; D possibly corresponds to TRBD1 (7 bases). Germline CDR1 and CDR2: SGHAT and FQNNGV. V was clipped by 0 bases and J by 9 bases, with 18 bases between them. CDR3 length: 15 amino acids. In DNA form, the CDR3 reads TGTGCCAGCAGCTTAGAGGAGGCAGGGGGGATAGGGCAGTACTTC. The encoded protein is CASSLEEAGGIGQYF.

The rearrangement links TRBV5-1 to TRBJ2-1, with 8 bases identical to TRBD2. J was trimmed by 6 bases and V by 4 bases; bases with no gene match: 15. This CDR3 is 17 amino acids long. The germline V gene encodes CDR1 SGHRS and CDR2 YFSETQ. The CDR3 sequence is CASSTENPGLGSNEQFF. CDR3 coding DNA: TGCGCCAGCAGCACCGAAAACCCGGGACTAGGGTCCAATGAGCAGTTCTTC.

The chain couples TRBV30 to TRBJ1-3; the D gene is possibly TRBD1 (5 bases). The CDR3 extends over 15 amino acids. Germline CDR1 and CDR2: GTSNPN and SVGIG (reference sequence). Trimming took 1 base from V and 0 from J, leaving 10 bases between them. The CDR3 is CAWSADSNSGNTIYF. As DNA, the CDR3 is TGTGCCTGGAGTGCAGACAGCAACTCTGGAAACACCATATATTTT.

CDR3 in DNA: TGCGCCAGCAGTCGAAACGGACAAATGAACACTGAAGCTTTCTTT. This encodes CASSRNGQMNTEAFF. The gene calls are TRBV23-1 and TRBJ1-1, with TRBD1 as a possible D gene (5 bases). TRBV23-1 is known as an ORF, though its function is uncertain. Trimming pared 4 bases from V and 0 bases from J, leaving 12 bases between. This CDR3 is built from 15 residues.

CDR3: CASSLSANTGELFF. In DNA, the CDR3 is TGTGCCAGCAGCTTGTCGGCGAACACCGGGGAGCTGTTTTTT. The chain has TRBV5-4 and TRBJ2-2, with D uncertain. Germline V gene lookup returns CDR1 SGHNT and CDR2 YYREEE (reference sequence). V lost 1 base and J lost 0, with 4 bases in between. CDR3 size: 14 residues.

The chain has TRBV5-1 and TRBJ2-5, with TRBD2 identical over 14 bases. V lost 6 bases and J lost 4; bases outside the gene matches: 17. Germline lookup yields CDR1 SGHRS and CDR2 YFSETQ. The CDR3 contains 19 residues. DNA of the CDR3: TGCGCCAGCAACCTCGGACTAGCGGGAGGAGGGGGGCTTGGAGAGACCCAGTACTTC. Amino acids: CASNLGLAGGGGLGETQYF.

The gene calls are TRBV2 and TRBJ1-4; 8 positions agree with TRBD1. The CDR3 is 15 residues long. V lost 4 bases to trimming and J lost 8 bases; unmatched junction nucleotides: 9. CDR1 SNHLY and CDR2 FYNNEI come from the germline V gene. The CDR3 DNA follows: TGTGCCAGCAGTGCCGAGGTCAGGGGGCGGGAAAAACTGTTTTTT. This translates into CASSAEVRGREKLFF.

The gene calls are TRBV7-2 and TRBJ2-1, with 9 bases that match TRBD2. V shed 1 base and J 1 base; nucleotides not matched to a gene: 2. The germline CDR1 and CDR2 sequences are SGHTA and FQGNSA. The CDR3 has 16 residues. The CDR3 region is CASSLDAGGSYNEQFF. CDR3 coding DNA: TGTGCCAGCAGCTTAGATGCGGGAGGGTCCTACAATGAGCAGTTCTTC.

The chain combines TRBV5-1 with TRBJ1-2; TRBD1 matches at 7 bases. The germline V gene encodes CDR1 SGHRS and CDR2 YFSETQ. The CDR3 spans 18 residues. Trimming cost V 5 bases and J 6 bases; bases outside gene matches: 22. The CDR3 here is CASRQDRAPGDRPNGYTF. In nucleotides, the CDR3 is TGCGCCAGCAGACAAGACAGGGCTCCAGGGGATCGGCCGAATGGCTACACCTTC.

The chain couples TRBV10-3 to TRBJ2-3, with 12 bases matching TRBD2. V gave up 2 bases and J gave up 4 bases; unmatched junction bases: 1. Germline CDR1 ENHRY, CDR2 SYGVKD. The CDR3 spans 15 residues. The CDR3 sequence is CAISEPSGRADTQYF. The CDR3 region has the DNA TGTGCCATCAGTGAGCCTAGCGGGAGGGCAGATACGCAGTATTTT.

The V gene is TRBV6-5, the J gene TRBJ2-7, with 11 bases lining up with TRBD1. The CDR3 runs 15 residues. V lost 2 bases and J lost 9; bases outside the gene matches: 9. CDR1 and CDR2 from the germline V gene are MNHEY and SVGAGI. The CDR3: CASSYRTGGTWWQYF. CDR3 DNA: TGTGCCAGCAGTTACCGGACAGGGGGCACTTGGTGGCAGTACTTC.

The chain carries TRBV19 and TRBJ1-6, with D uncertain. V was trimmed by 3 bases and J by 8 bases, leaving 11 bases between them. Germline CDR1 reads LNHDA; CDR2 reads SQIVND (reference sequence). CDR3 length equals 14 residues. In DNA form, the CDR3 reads TGTGCCAGTAGTATCAATATGGGAGATTCACCCCTCCACTTT. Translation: CASSINMGDSPLHF.

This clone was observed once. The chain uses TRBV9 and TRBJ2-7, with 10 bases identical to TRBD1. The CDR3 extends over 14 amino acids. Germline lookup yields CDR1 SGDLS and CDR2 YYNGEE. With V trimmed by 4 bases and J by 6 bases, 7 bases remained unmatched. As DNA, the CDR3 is TGTGCCAGCAGCACGTGGGACAGGGGTGGCGAGCAGTACTTC. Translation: CASSTWDRGGEQYF.

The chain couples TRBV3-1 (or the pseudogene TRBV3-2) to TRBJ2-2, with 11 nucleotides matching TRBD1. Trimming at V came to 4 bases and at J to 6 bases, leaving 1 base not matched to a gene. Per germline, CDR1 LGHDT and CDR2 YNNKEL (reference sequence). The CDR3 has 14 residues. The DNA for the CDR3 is TGTGCCAGCAGCCGGACAGGGGGCCCCGGGGAGCTGTTTTTT. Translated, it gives CASSRTGGPGELFF.

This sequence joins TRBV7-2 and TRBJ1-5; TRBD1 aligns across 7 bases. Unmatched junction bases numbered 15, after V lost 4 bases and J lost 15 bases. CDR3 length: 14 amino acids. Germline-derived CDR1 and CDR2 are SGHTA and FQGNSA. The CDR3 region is CASSSRYGQASLHF. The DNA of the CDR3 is TGTGCCAGCAGCTCCAGGTATGGACAGGCGAGTCTGCATTTT.

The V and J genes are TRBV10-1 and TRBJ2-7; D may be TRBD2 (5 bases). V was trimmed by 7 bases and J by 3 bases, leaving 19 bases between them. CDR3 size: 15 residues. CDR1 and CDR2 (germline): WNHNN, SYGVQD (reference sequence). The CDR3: CASNPAGRRIYEQYF. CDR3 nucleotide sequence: TGCGCCAGCAACCCTGCGGGCCGAAGAATCTACGAGCAGTACTTC.

The CDR3 DNA sequence: TGTGCCAGCAGCCCCGACCCACACCTAGCGGGAGTGGCCAATGAGCAGTTCTTC. This encodes CASSPDPHLAGVANEQFF. The chain uses TRBV9 and TRBJ2-1, with 10 bases lining up with TRBD2. The CDR3 covers 18 residues. Losses at the gene ends were 4 bases for V and 6 bases for J; bases not matched to a gene: 16. Germline V gives CDR1 SGDLS, CDR2 YYNGEE.

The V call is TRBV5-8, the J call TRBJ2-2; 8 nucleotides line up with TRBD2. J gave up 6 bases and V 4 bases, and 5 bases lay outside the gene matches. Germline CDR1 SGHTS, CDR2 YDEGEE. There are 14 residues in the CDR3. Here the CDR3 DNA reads TGTGCCAGCAGCCCTGGGACTAGTCCCGGGGAGCTGTTTTTT. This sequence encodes CASSPGTSPGELFF. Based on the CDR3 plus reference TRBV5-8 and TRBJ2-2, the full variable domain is EAGVTQSPTHLIKTRGQQATLRCSPISGHTSVYWYQQALGLGLQFLLWYDEGEERNRGNFPPRFSGRQFPNYSSELNVNALELEDSALYLCASSPGTSPGELFFGEGSRLTVL.

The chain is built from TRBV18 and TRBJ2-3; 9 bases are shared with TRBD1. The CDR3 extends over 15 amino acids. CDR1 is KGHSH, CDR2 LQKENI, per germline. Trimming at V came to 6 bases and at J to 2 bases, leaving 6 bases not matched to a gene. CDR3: CASSLGTGNTDTQYF. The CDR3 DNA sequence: TGTGCCAGCTCCCTCGGGACAGGGAACACAGATACGCAGTATTTT.

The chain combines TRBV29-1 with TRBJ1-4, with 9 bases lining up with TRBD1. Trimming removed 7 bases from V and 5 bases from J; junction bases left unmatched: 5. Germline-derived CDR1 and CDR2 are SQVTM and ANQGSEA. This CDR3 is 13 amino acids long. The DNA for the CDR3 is TGCAGCGGCACCGGGACAGGGAATGAAAAACTGTTTTTT. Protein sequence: CSGTGTGNEKLFF.

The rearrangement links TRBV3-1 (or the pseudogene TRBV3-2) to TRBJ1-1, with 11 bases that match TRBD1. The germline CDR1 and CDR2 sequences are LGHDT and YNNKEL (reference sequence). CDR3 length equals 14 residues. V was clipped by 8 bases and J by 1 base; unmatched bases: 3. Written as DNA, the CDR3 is TGTGCCAGCCGGGACAGGGGGAAGAACACTGAAGCTTTCTTT. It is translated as CASRDRGKNTEAFF.

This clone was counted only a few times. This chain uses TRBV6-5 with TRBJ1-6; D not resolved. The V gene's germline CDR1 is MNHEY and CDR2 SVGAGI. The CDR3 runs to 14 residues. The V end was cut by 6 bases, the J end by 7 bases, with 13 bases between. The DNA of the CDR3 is TGTGCCAGCAGAGTAACGACGGGGAATTCACCCCTCCACTTT. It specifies CASRVTTGNSPLHF.

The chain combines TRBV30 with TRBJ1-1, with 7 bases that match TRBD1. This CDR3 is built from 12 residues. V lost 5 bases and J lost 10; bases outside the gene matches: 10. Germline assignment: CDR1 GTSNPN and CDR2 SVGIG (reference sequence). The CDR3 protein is CAWATGRTAAFF. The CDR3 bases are TGTGCCTGGGCGACAGGGCGGACAGCAGCTTTCTTT.

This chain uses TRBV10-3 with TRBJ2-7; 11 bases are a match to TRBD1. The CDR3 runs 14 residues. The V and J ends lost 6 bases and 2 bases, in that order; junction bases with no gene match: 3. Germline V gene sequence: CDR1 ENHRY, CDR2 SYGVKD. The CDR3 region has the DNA TGTGCCATCAGGGGGGGACAGGGGGCCTACGAGCAGTACTTC. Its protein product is CAIRGGQGAYEQYF.

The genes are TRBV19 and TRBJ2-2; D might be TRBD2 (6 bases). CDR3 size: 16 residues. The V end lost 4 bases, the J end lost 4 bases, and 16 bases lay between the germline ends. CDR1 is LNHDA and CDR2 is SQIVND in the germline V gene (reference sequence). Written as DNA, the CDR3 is TGTGCCAGTAGTAAACTAGCCGGAAGACTCACCGGGGAGCTGTTTTTT. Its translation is CASSKLAGRLTGELFF.